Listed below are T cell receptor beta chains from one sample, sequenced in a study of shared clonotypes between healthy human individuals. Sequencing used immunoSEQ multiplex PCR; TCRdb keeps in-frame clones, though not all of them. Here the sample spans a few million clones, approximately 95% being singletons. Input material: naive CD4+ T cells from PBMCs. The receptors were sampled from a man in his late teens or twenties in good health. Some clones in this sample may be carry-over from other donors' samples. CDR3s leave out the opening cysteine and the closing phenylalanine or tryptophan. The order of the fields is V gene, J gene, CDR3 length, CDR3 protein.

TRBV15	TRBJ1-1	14	ATSRGDRAVNTEAF
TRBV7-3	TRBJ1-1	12	ASSSTGQNTEAF
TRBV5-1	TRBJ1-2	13	VSSLTSGQGGGYT
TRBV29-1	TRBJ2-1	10	SASEGGPWQF
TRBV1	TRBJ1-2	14	TSSQEGTGRHYGYT
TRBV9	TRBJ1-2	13	ASSVGQLANYGYT
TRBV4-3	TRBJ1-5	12	ASSQDLGNQPQH
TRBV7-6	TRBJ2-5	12	ASSLSRAAETQY
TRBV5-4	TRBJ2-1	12	ASSLAMARTGQF
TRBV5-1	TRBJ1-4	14	ASSKDPQGRSEKLF
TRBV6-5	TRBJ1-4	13	ASSYGGTRNEKLF
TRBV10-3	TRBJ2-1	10	AISAVDNEQF
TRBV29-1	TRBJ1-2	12	SVPGAGRWVGYT
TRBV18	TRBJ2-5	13	ASSPFTQLQETQY
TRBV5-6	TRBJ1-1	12	ASSGQVRTTEAF
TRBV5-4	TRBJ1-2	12	ASSPTGRDYGYT
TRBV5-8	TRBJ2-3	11	ASSFRGSDTQY
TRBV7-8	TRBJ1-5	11	ASSSRRNQPQH
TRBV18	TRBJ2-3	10	ASSLSTDTQY
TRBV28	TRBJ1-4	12	ASMAGLGSEKLF
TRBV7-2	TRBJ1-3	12	ASSSGYSGNTIY
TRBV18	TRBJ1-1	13	ASSPIGTGNTEAF
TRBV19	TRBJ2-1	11	ASSNPPEVEQF
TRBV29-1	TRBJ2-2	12	SVERYTSGGELF
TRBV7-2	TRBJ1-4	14	ASSLGVGTGYEKLF
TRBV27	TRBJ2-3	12	ASSLRLPADTQY
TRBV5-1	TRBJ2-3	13	ASSLDSGVTDTQY
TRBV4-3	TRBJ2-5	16	ASSQALQGASSQETQY
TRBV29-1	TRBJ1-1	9	SVTVNTEAF
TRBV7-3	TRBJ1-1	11	ASSLIRGFEAF
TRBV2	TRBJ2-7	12	ASSEYREVGEQY
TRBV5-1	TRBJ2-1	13	ASSSSGSSFGEQF
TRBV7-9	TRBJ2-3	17	ASSPRPGGLAGVTDTQY
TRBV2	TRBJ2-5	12	ASRTAEGQETQY
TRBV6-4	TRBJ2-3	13	ASSERGYQTDTQY
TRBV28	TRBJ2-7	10	ASATTTYEQY
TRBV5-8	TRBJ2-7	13	ASSLWGQGAHEQY